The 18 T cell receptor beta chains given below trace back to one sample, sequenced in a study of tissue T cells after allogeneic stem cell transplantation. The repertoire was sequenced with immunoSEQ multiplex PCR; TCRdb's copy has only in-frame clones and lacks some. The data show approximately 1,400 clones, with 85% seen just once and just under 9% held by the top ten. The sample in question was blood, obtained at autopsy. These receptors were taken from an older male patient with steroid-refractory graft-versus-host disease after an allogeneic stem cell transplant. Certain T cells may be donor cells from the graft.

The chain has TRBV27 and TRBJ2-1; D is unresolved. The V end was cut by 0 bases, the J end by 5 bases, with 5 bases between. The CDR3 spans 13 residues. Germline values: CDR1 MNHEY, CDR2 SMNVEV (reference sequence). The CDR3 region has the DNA TGTGCCAGCAGTTTATCAGACCACAATGAGCAGTTCTTC. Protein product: CASSLSDHNEQFF.

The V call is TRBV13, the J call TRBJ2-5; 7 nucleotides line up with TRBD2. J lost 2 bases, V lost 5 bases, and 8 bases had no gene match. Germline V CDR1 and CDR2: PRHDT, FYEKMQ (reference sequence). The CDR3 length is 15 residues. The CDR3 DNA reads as TGTGCCAGCAGCCCGAGGACTAGTAGGCAAGAGACCCAGTACTTC. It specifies CASSPRTSRQETQYF.

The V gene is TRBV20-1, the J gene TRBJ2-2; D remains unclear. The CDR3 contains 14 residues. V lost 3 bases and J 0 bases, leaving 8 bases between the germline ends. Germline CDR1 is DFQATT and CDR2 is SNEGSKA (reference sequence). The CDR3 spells CSASRRANTGELFF. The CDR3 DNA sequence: TGCAGTGCTAGTCGGAGAGCGAACACCGGGGAGCTGTTTTTT.

Here the CDR3 reads CASSIYHSNQPQHF. In DNA, the CDR3 is TGTGCCAGCAGTATTTATCATAGCAATCAGCCCCAGCATTTT. V gene TRBV27 combines with J gene TRBJ1-5; D ambiguous. The CDR3 totals 14 residues. The ends were cut back, 5 bases at V and 0 bases at J, with 8 bases in the middle. Germline CDR1 MNHEY, CDR2 SMNVEV (reference sequence).

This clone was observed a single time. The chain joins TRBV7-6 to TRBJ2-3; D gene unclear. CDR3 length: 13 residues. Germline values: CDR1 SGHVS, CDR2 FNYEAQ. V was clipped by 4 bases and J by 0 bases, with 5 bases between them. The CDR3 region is CASSSHSTDTQYF. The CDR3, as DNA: TGTGCCAGCAGCTCTCATAGCACAGATACGCAGTATTTT.

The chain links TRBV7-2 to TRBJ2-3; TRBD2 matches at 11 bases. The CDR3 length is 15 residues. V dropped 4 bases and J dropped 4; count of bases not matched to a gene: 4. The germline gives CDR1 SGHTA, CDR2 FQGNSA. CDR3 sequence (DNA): TGTGCCAGCAGCTACCTAGCGGGGGGCCCAGATACGCAGTATTTT. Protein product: CASSYLAGGPDTQYF.

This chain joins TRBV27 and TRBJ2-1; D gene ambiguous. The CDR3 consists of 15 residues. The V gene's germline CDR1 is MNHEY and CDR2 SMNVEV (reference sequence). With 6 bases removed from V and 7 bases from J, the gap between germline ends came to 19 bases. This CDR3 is CASRPLFVGRNEQFF. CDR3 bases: TGTGCCAGCAGGCCCCTATTCGTTGGGCGTAATGAGCAGTTCTTC.

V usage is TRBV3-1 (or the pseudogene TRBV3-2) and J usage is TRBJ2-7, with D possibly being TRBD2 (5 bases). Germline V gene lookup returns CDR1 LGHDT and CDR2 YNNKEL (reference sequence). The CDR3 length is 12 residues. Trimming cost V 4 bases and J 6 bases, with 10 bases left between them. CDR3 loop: CASSPGEREQYF. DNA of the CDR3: TGTGCCAGCAGCCCCGGGGAGCGCGAGCAGTACTTC.

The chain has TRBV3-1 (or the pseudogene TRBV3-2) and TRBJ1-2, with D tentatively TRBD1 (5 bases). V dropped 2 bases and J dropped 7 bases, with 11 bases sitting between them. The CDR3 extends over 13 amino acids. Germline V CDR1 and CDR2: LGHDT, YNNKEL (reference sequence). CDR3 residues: CASSQQGPGGYTF. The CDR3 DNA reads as TGTGCCAGCAGCCAACAGGGCCCTGGTGGCTACACCTTC.

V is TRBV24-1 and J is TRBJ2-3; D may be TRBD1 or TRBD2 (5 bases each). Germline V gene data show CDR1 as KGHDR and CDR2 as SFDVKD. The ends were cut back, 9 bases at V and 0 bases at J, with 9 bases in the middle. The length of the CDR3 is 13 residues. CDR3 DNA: TGTGCCACCCGGGACCATAGCACAGATACGCAGTATTTT. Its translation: CATRDHSTDTQYF.

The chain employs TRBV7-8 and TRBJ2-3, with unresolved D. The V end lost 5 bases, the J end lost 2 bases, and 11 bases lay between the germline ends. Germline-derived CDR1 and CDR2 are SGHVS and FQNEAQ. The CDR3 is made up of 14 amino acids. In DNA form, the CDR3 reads TGTGCCAGCAGCCCAATAGTGACCACAGATACGCAGTATTTT. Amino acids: CASSPIVTTDTQYF.

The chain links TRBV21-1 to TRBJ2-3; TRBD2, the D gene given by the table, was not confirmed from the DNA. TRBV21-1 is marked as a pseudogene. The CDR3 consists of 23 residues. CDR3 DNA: TGTGCCAGCAGCAAAAGCGAGCTAGCGAGCGTACCGAGACGGATAGCGAGCACAGATACGCAGTATTTT. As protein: CASSKSELASVPRRIASTDTQYF.

The CDR3 DNA is TGTGCCTGGAGTGGAGCTGGGGCCAACGTCCTGACTTTC. It codes for CAWSGAGANVLTF. The J gene is TRBJ2-6, the V gene TRBV30; D gene uncertain. The CDR3 is 13 amino acids. Germline V gene data show CDR1 as GTSNPN and CDR2 as SVGIG (reference sequence). V lost 1 base to trimming and J lost 2 bases, with 3 bases between them.

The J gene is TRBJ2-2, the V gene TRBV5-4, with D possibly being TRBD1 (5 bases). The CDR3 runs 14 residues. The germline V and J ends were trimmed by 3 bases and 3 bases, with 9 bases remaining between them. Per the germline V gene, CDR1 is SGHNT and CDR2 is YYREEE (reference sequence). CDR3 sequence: CASSSPGYTGELFF. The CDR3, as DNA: TGTGCCAGCAGCTCCCCAGGGTACACCGGGGAGCTGTTTTTT.

Here the CDR3 reads CASSLWARIVSVPQHF. CDR3 coding DNA: TGTGCCAGCAGTTTATGGGCACGAATCGTGAGCGTGCCCCAGCATTTT. This chain links TRBV6-6 with TRBJ1-5; D is unclear. CDR3 size: 16 residues. With 4 bases removed from V and 9 bases from J, the gap between germline ends came to 22 bases. CDR1 and CDR2 from the germline V gene are MNHNY and SVGAGI (reference sequence).

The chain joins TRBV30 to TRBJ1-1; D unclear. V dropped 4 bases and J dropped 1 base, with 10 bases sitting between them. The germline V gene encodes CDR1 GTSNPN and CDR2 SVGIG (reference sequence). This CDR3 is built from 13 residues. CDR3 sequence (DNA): TGTGCCTGGAAAGGGCAGCAGAACACTGAAGCTTTCTTT. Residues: CAWKGQQNTEAFF.

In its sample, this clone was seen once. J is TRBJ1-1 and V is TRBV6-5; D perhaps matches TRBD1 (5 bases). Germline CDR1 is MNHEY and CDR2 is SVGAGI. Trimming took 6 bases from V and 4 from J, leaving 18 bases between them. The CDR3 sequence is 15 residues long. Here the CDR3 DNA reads TGTGCCAGCAGCCCATTGGCTGGGGGGGGCACTGAAGCTTTCTTT. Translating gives CASSPLAGGGTEAFF.

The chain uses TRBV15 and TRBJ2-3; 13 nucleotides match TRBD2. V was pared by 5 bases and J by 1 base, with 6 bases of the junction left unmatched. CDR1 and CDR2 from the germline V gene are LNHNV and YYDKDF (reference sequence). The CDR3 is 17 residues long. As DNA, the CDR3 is TGTGCCACCAGCGGGACTAGCGGGGTTTTAGGCACAGATACGCAGTATTTT. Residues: CATSGTSGVLGTDTQYF. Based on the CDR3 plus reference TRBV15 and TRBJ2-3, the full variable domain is DAMVIQNPRYQVTQFGKPVTLSCSQTLNHNVMYWYQQKSSQAPKLLFHYYDKDFNNEADTPDNFQSRRPNTSFCFLDIRSPGLGDTAMYLCATSGTSGVLGTDTQYFGPGTRLTVL.